The 31 T cell receptor beta chains presented below share a single source sample, sequenced in a study. A single record per CDR3 protein comes from TCRdb applying MiXCR to the 5' RACE reads. This sample yields around 7,800 distinct CDR3 sequences, of which roughly 37% are seen a single time; about 4.5% belongs to the top ten. Sequencing used memory CD4+ T cells sorted from blood. Subset specified: memory CD4+ T cells, CD4+CD45RO+CD25-. Receptors were obtained from a female donor with breast cancer.

V is TRBV25-1 and J is TRBJ1-6; TRBD1 matches 8 bases. V was clipped by 4 bases and J by 7 bases; unmatched bases: 3. The CDR3 totals 14 residues. The germline V gene has CDR1 MGHDK and CDR2 SYGVNS. The CDR3 sequence is CASSVTGGNSPLHF. As DNA, the CDR3 is TGTGCCAGCAGTGTTACAGGGGGAAATTCACCCCTCCACTTT.

This clonotype was observed a handful of times. This chain links TRBV5-1 with TRBJ2-3; no clear D gene. Per germline, CDR1 SGHRS and CDR2 YFSETQ. The CDR3 length is 14 residues. Deletions cut 0 bases from V and 0 bases from J, with 5 bases between. In nucleotides, the CDR3 is TGCGCCAGCAGCTTGGGCCAGAGCACAGATACGCAGTATTTT. Its translation is CASSLGQSTDTQYF.

The V gene is TRBV29-1, the J gene TRBJ1-1; 8 bases are a match to TRBD1. Per the germline V gene, CDR1 is SQVTM and CDR2 is ANQGSEA. Trimming removed 6 bases from V and 0 bases from J; junction bases left unmatched: 12. This CDR3 spans 16 amino acids. The CDR3 spells CSVRRRQGTMNTEAFF. CDR3 nucleotide sequence: TGCAGCGTCCGCCGGAGACAGGGGACCATGAACACTGAAGCTTTCTTT.

The CDR3 protein is CATGGTVDTQYF. In nucleotides, the CDR3 is TGTGCCACCGGTGGGACGGTAGATACGCAGTATTTT. V usage is TRBV5-4 and J usage is TRBJ2-3, with D perhaps being TRBD1 or TRBD2 (5 bases each). This CDR3 has 12 residues. Trimming removed 9 bases at V and 5 bases at J, with 13 bases between. CDR1 is SGHNT, CDR2 YYREEE, per germline (reference sequence).

This clonotype was observed a few times. This chain uses TRBV28 with TRBJ2-3; TRBD2 is a possible D gene (5 bases). Per the germline V gene, CDR1 is MDHEN and CDR2 is SYDVKM. CDR3 length: 14 residues. Trimming removed 5 bases from V and 6 bases from J, with 15 bases in between. Here the CDR3 DNA reads TGTGCCAGCAGTCCCATGAGGCAGCGGGATACGCAGTATTTT. Amino acids: CASSPMRQRDTQYF.

Concerning this clonotype itself: This could be a read error, since a much larger clone is one nucleotide away. This sequence joins TRBV20-1 and TRBJ2-1; no clear D gene. The CDR3 has 13 amino acids. In germline, CDR1 is DFQATT, CDR2 SNEGSKA (reference sequence). In DNA form, the CDR3 reads TGCAGTGCTCGTAAACCCCGCAGCAATGGGCAGTTCTTC. It translates to CSARKPRSNGQFF.

The table lists this clonotype with a count of one. The chain links TRBV12-3 or TRBV12-4 to TRBJ2-3; D not resolved. Between the trimmed V and J ends, which lost 0 bases and 6 bases, there was a span of 4 bases. The CDR3 is 12 amino acids. The CDR3 region is CASSLAQDTQYF. The CDR3 nucleotides are TGTGCCAGCAGTTTAGCTCAGGATACGCAGTATTTT.

CDR3 loop: CATSEEGTQYF. CDR3 nucleotide sequence: TGTGCCACCAGTGAGGAAGGGACCCAGTACTTC. The J gene is TRBJ2-5, the V gene TRBV24-1; D uncertain. Germline CDR1 is KGHDR and CDR2 is SFDVKD. CDR3 length equals 11 residues. The V and J ends lost 4 bases and 7 bases respectively, with 6 bases between them.

The V gene is TRBV29-1, the J gene TRBJ1-4; TRBD1 matches 11 bases. V trimming: 6 bases; J trimming: 8 bases; junction bases outside the gene matches: 5. CDR3 length: 13 residues. CDR1 SQVTM and CDR2 ANQGSEA come from the germline V gene. CDR3 DNA sequence: TGCAGCGTGGGGGGGACAGGGGGAGAAAAACTGTTTTTT. Residues: CSVGGTGGEKLFF.

The CDR3 protein is CAFPLGSGELFF. The CDR3 DNA is TGTGCCTTCCCCCTGGGATCAGGGGAGCTGTTTTTT. The genes are TRBV30 and TRBJ2-2, with D hard to call. The length of the CDR3 is 12 residues. Germline lookup yields CDR1 GTSNPN and CDR2 SVGIG (reference sequence). V was clipped by 7 bases and J by 8 bases, with 14 bases between them.

The V call is TRBV6-5, the J call TRBJ2-4, with D possibly being TRBD1 or TRBD2 (6 bases each). Per germline, CDR1 MNHEY and CDR2 SVGAGI. V was clipped by 5 bases and J by 7 bases, with 15 bases between them. This CDR3 comprises 14 residues. CDR3 region: CASSGWGASNIQYF. CDR3 in DNA: TGTGCCAGCAGTGGTTGGGGGGCATCTAACATTCAGTACTTC.

This clonotype is labeled medium-sized. The chain employs TRBV29-1 and TRBJ2-7; a weak D match, TRBD1 (6 bases). The V gene's germline CDR1 is SQVTM and CDR2 ANQGSEA. The CDR3 totals 13 residues. The V gene lost 7 bases and the J gene lost 8 bases, with 21 bases spanning the gap. The CDR3, as DNA: TGCAGCGCCGGCTTACAGAACAGGGAAAAGCAGTACTTC. Its translation is CSAGLQNREKQYF.

This clonotype occurred a few times. V gene TRBV6-2 or TRBV6-3 combines with J gene TRBJ2-7; D gene ambiguous. Trimming pared 3 bases from V and 0 bases from J, leaving 9 bases between. This CDR3 has 14 residues. Per germline, CDR1 MNHEY and CDR2 SVGEGT. The CDR3, as DNA: TGTGCCAGCAGTTATGAGGCTTCCTCCTACGAGCAGTACTTC. Its protein is CASSYEASSYEQYF.

This clonotype is categorized as medium-sized. The chain is built from TRBV7-2 and TRBJ1-3; D gene unclear. The CDR3 spans 12 residues. Germline lookup yields CDR1 SGHTA and CDR2 FQGNSA. V lost 6 bases and J 2 bases, leaving 5 bases between the germline ends. DNA of the CDR3: TGTGCCAGCAGGATACCTGGAAACACCATATATTTT. Translation: CASRIPGNTIYF.

The chain has TRBV5-6 and TRBJ1-3, with 7 nucleotides matching TRBD1. Germline loops: CDR1 SGHDT, CDR2 YYEEEE. With 1 base clipped from V and 0 bases from J, the junction kept 7 bases outside the gene matches. CDR3 length equals 17 residues. Written as DNA, the CDR3 is TGTGCCAGCAGCTTGTTTGGGACAGACGACTCTGGAAACACCATATATTTT. Translated: CASSLFGTDDSGNTIYF. The entire variable domain, with the rest obtained from reference TRBV5-6 and TRBJ1-3, is as follows: DAGVTQSPTHLIKTRGQQVTLRCSPKSGHDTVSWYQQALGQGPQFIFQYYEEEERQRGNFPDRFSGHQFPNYSSELNVNALLLGDSALYLCASSLFGTDDSGNTIYFGEGSWLTVV.

This clonotype is medium-sized within its sample. The rearrangement links TRBV15 to TRBJ1-6; perhaps TRBD1 as D (6 bases). This CDR3 region has 19 residues. The ends were cut back, 5 bases at V and 10 bases at J, with 30 bases in the middle. The germline CDR1 and CDR2 sequences are LNHNV and YYDKDF (reference sequence). CDR3 amino acids: CATSVRLGAGSPQGSPLHF. CDR3 DNA sequence: TGTGCCACCAGCGTAAGGTTGGGGGCAGGGTCGCCTCAGGGATCACCCCTCCACTTT.

Concerning this clonotype itself: One end of the junction fails to match germline, which may point to a read error. This chain connects TRBV25-1 to TRBJ1-1; unclear D gene. This CDR3 is built from 14 residues. Germline values: CDR1 MGHDK, CDR2 SYGVNS. This CDR3 reads CAGSEDAWGTEAFF. CDR3 DNA: TGTGCCGGCAGTGAGGACGCCTGGGGCACTGAAGCTTTCTTT.

The chain carries TRBV4-1 and TRBJ1-2; 7 nucleotides align to TRBD1. Germline V CDR1 and CDR2: MGHRA, YSYEKL. CDR3 size: 16 residues. The junction had 11 bases not matched to a gene; V was cut back by 3 bases and J by 4 bases. The CDR3 DNA reads as TGCGCCAGCAGCCAGGGACAGTTTCGCACTTCCTATGGCTACACCTTC. Protein: CASSQGQFRTSYGYTF.

This clonotype was seen a handful of times. CDR3 sequence reads: CASSLVPESQETQYF. DNA for the CDR3: TGCGCCAGCAGCTTGGTCCCAGAGAGCCAAGAGACCCAGTACTTC. The V gene is TRBV5-1, the J gene TRBJ2-5; no firm D call. The CDR3 has 15 amino acids. Germline CDR1 is SGHRS and CDR2 is YFSETQ. The V and J ends lost 0 bases and 1 base respectively, with 10 bases between them.

Only one count was recorded for this clonotype. Since the CDR3 does not end with the conserved phenylalanine or tryptophan, this likely comes from a read error. The chain has TRBV27 and TRBJ2-5, with 9 bases matching TRBD1. The CDR3 is 15 residues long. Germline loops: CDR1 MNHEY, CDR2 SMNVEV (reference sequence). With V trimmed by 4 bases and J by 2 bases, 5 bases remained unmatched. CDR3: CASSSLGQGQETQYS. The CDR3 DNA sequence: TGTGCCAGCAGTTCCCTGGGACAGGGACAAGAGACCCAGTACTCC.

This clonotype is termed medium-sized (0.01 to 0.1%). This sequence joins TRBV28 and TRBJ2-3, with 11 bases fitting TRBD2. The germline V gene has CDR1 MDHEN and CDR2 SYDVKM. The CDR3 covers 15 residues. V lost 3 bases to trimming and J lost 5 bases; unmatched junction nucleotides: 4. The CDR3 DNA sequence: TGTGCCAGCAGTTTTGGGACTAGCGGAGGAGATACGCAGTATTTT. Amino acid sequence: CASSFGTSGGDTQYF.

The J gene is TRBJ2-1, the V gene TRBV25-1, with 15 bases identical to TRBD2. J gave up 6 bases and V 4 bases, and 10 bases lay outside the gene matches. Per germline, CDR1 MGHDK and CDR2 SYGVNS. This CDR3 has 18 amino acids. CDR3 bases: TGTGCCAGCAGTGCCCCAGGTACGGGACTAGCGGGAGGCAATGAGCAGTTCTTC. Its translation: CASSAPGTGLAGGNEQFF.

This clonotype was seen only a few times. The chain recombines TRBV10-3 with TRBJ1-5; 7 bases are shared with TRBD1. Germline loops: CDR1 ENHRY, CDR2 SYGVKD. The CDR3 spans 13 residues. V lost 6 bases to trimming and J lost 6 bases; unmatched junction nucleotides: 5. CDR3 nucleotide sequence: TGTGCCATCAGGGAGACAGGGCGTCAGCCCCAGCATTTT. Translated, it gives CAIRETGRQPQHF.

The gene calls are TRBV6-5 and TRBJ1-1, with D tentatively TRBD1 (5 bases). The CDR3 contains 19 residues. Germline V gives CDR1 MNHEY, CDR2 SVGAGI. V gave up 5 bases and J gave up 3 bases, with 28 bases separating them. This chain's CDR3 is CASSSTSRGAEVLDTEAFF. CDR3 coding DNA: TGTGCCAGCAGTAGCACCTCGAGGGGAGCAGAAGTGTTGGACACTGAAGCTTTCTTT.

The V call is TRBV6-5, the J call TRBJ2-7; the match to TRBD2 covers 7 bases. V trimming: 5 bases; J trimming: 7 bases; junction bases outside the gene matches: 5. In germline, CDR1 is MNHEY, CDR2 SVGAGI. The CDR3 covers 12 residues. The CDR3 bases are TGTGCCAGCAGTCCCTTGGGGGGGGAGCAGTACTTC. Its protein product is CASSPLGGEQYF.

The chain uses TRBV5-4 and TRBJ2-1; D may be TRBD1 or TRBD2 (5 bases each). Per the germline V gene, CDR1 is SGHNT and CDR2 is YYREEE (reference sequence). V lost 0 bases to trimming and J lost 5 bases, with 12 bases between them. CDR3 size: 15 residues. CDR3: CASSLAGTRNNEQFF. The DNA for the CDR3 is TGTGCCAGCAGCTTGGCCGGGACGAGGAACAATGAGCAGTTCTTC.

This clonotype is deemed medium-sized. The chain combines TRBV7-2 with TRBJ2-5; the D gene is possibly TRBD2 (5 bases). Trimming stripped 5 bases from V and 0 bases from J, with 10 bases between. The CDR3 is made up of 14 amino acids. Per germline, CDR1 SGHTA and CDR2 FQGNSA. This CDR3 reads CASSPVAYQETQYF. CDR3 DNA: TGTGCCAGCAGCCCCGTAGCGTACCAAGAGACCCAGTACTTC.

This clonotype was detected only a few times. The chain combines TRBV20-1 with TRBJ1-5, with a weak D call TRBD1 (5 bases). The germline CDR1 and CDR2 sequences are DFQATT and SNEGSKA (reference sequence). The CDR3 is 13 residues long. Deletions cut 7 bases from V and 3 bases from J, with 13 bases between. CDR3 residues: CSGGTADNQPQHF. Written as DNA, the CDR3 is TGCAGTGGGGGGACGGCTGACAATCAGCCCCAGCATTTT.

The rearrangement uses TRBV5-5 and TRBJ1-1; 7 bases line up with TRBD1. Trimming took 3 bases from V and 6 from J; bases not matched to a gene: 11. Germline V gene sequence: CDR1 SGHKS, CDR2 YYEKEE (reference sequence). The length of the CDR3 is 15 residues. CDR3: CASSCFTGDVAEAFF. CDR3 nucleotides: TGTGCCAGCAGCTGCTTCACAGGGGATGTAGCTGAAGCTTTCTTT.

The chain links TRBV5-6 to TRBJ1-6, with TRBD1 matching over 8 bases. The germline CDR1 and CDR2 sequences are SGHDT and YYEEEE. Losses at the gene ends were 1 base for V and 9 bases for J; bases not matched to a gene: 3. This CDR3 has 14 residues. The CDR3 loop is CASSLPGQGSPLHF. Here the CDR3 DNA reads TGTGCCAGCAGCTTGCCAGGACAGGGTTCACCCCTCCACTTT.

Note on this clonotype: Germline is not matched at one junction end, which may reflect a read error. The chain carries TRBV7-9 and TRBJ1-4; D remains unclear. This CDR3 is 14 amino acids long. Germline lookup yields CDR1 SEHNR and CDR2 FQNEAQ (reference sequence). Here the CDR3 DNA reads TGTGCCAGCAGCTTACAAAGGGAGGATGAAAAACTGTTCTTT. It encodes CASSLQREDEKLFF.